The clone carrying this TCR beta chain was picked up many times. The antigen remains unidentified. MiXCR was run by TCRdb on the 5' RACE reads, yielding one entry per CDR3 protein. The sample holds 90,000 to 130,000 distinct CDR3 sequences, roughly 13% seen once. Trimming removed 3 bases from V and 4 bases from J; junction bases left unmatched: 3. Germline lookup yields CDR1 DFQATT and CDR2 SNEGSKA (reference sequence). The CDR3 length is 14 residues. The source of the sample is a study of early T cells in non-severe SARS-CoV-2 infection. Study-level results: Anti-spike CD8 specificities were favored by VDJdb matching, whose results missed private and CD4 specificities.

The sample consisted of whole blood, taken at baseline. This chain uses TRBV20-1 with TRBJ2-5, with TRBD2 matching over 12 bases. This receptor was obtained from an adult who was a healthcare worker with PCR-confirmed SARS-CoV-2 infection or an uninfected control (not recorded which). The chain's CDR3 is CSARQTSGGETQYF. CDR3 DNA sequence: TGCAGTGCTAGGCAGACTAGCGGGGGAGAGACCCAGTACTTC.